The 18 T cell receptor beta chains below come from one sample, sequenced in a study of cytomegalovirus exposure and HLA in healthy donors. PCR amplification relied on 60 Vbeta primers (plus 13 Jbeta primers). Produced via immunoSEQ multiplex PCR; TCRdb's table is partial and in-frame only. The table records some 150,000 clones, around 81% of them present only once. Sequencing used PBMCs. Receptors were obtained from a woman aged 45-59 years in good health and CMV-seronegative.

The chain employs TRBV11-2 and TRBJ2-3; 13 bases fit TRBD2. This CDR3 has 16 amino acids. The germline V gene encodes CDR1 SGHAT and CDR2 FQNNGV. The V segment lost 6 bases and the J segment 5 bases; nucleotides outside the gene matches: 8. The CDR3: CASRPGLAGAVDTQYF. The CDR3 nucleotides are TGTGCCAGCAGACCTGGACTAGCGGGAGCGGTAGATACGCAGTATTTT.

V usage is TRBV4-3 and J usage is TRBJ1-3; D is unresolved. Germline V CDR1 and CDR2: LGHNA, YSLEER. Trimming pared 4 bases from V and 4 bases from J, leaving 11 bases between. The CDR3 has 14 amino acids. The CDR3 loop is CASSPGVQGNTIYF. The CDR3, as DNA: TGCGCCAGCAGCCCAGGCGTTCAGGGAAACACCATATATTTT.

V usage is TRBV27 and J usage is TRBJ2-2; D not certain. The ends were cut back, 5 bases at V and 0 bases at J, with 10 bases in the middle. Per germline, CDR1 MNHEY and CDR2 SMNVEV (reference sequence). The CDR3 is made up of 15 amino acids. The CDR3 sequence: CASSPRSANTGELFF. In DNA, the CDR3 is TGTGCCAGCAGTCCTCGTTCGGCGAACACCGGGGAGCTGTTTTTT.

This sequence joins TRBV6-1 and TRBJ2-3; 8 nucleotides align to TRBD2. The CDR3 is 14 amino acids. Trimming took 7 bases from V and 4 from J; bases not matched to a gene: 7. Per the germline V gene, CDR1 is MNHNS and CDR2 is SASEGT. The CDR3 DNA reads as TGTGCCAGCACCCGACGGGGGGGCTCAGATACGCAGTATTTT. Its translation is CASTRRGGSDTQYF.

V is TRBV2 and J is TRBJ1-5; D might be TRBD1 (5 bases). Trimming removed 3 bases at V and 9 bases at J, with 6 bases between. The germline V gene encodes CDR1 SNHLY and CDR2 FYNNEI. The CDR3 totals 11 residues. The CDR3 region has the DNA TGTGCCAGCAGTGACGGGGGGCCCCAGCATTTT. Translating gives CASSDGGPQHF.

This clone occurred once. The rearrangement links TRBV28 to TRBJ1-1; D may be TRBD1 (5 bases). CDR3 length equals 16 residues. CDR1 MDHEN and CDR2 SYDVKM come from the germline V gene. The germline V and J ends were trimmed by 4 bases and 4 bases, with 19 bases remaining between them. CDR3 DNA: TGTGCCAGCAGTTCACCCCACGTGGGGGGGGGCACTGAAGCTTTCTTT. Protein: CASSSPHVGGGTEAFF.

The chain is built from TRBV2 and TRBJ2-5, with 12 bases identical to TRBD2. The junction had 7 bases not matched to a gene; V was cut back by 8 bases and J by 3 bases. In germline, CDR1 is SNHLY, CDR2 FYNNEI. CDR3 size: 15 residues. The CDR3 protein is CASVLAGGNKETQYF. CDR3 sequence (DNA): TGTGCCAGCGTTCTAGCGGGGGGGAACAAAGAGACCCAGTACTTC.

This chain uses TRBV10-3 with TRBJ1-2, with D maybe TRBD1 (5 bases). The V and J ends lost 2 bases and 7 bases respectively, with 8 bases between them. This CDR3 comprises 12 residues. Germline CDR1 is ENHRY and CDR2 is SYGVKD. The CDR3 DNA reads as TGTGCCATCAGTGAGGGGGCGTCTGGCTACACCTTC. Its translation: CAISEGASGYTF.

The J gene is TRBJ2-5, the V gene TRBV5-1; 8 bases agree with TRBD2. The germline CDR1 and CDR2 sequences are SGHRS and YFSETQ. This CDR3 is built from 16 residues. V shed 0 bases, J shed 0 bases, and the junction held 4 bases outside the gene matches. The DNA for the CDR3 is TGCGCCAGCAGCTTGGGTCCAGCGGGGGACCAAGAGACCCAGTACTTC. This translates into CASSLGPAGDQETQYF.

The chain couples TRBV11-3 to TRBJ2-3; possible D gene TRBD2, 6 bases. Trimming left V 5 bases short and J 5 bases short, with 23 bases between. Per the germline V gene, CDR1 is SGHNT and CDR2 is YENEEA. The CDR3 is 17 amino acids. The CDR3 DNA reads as TGTGCCAGCAGCCAGCGGGCGGTGGGATTTTTAGGAGATACGCAGTATTTT. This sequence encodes CASSQRAVGFLGDTQYF. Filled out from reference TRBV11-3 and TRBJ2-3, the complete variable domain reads EAGVVQSPRYKIIEKKQPVAFWCNPISGHNTLYWYLQNLGQGPELLIRYENEEAVDDSQLPKDRFSAERLKGVDSTLKIQPAELGDSAVYLCASSQRAVGFLGDTQYFGPGTRLTVL.

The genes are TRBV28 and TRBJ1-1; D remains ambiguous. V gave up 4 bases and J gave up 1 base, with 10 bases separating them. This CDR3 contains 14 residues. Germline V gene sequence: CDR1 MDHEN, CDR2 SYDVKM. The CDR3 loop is CASSSLSENTEAFF. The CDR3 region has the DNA TGTGCCAGCAGTTCCTTATCAGAGAACACTGAAGCTTTCTTT.

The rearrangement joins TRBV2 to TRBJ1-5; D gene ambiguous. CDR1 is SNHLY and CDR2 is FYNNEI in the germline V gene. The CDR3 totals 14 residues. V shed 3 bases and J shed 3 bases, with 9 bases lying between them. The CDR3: CASSELQVNQPQHF. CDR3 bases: TGTGCCAGCAGTGAGTTGCAGGTCAATCAGCCCCAGCATTTT.

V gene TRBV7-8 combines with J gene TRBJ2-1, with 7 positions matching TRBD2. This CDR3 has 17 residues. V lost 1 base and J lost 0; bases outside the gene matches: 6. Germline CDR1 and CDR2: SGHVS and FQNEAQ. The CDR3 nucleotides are TGTGCCAGCAGCTTAGTGGGACTACTAAGCTCCTACAATGAGCAGTTCTTC. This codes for CASSLVGLLSSYNEQFF.

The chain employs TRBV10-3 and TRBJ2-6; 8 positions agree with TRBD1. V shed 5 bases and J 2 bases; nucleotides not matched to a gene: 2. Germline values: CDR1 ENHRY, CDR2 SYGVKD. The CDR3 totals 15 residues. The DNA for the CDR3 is TGTGCCATCAGTTCGGACAGGGCTGGGGCCAACGTCCTGACTTTC. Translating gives CAISSDRAGANVLTF.

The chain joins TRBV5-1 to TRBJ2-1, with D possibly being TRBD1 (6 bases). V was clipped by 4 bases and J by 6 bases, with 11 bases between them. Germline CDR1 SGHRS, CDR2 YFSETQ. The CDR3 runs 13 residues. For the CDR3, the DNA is TGCGCCAGCAGCACAGGGAATTTCAATGAGCAGTTCTTC. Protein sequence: CASSTGNFNEQFF.

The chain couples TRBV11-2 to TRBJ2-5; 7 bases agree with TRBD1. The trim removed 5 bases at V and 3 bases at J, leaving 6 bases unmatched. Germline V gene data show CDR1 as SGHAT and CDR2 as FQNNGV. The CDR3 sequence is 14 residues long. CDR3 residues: CASSLGTAKETQYF. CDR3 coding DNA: TGTGCCAGCAGCCTCGGGACAGCCAAAGAGACCCAGTACTTC.

The CDR3 loop is CASSLPGQTYNEQFF. The CDR3 DNA sequence: TGTGCCAGCAGCTTGCCTGGACAGACCTACAATGAGCAGTTCTTC. The chain joins TRBV5-6 to TRBJ2-1; D might be TRBD1 (6 bases). CDR1 is SGHDT, CDR2 YYEEEE, per germline. Trimming cost V 1 base and J 2 bases, with 10 bases left between them. CDR3 length: 15 amino acids.

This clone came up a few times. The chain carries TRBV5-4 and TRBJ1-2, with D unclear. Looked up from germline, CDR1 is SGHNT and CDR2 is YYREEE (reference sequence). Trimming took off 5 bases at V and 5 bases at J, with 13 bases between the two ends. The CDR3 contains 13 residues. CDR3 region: CASSSEGGYGYTF. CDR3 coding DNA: TGTGCCAGCAGTTCGGAGGGCGGGTATGGCTACACCTTC.